These T cell receptor beta chains were read from a single sample in a study of OX40 agonist ivuxolimab in advanced cancers. TCRdb keeps only in-frame clones here, not all; method: immunoSEQ multiplex PCR. The sample lists about 68,000 clones; under 95% were seen once. This specimen consisted of CD4+ or CD8+ T cells sorted from blood, obtained in a trial of the OX40 agonist ivuxolimab. Receptors were obtained from an adult with an advanced solid tumor such as melanoma, head and neck, liver or kidney cancer. Each CDR3 is given with its conserved first and last residue. The D gene is left open where the match is weak. Clone size appears in some rows only: once, few, many, or a class for an expanded clone.

size: few
J: TRBJ2-7
D: -
length: 12
V: TRBV6-5
CDR3: CASSVDSYEQYF
DNA: TGTGCCAGCAGTGTGGACAGCTACGAGCAGTACTTC

size: -
J: TRBJ2-2
D: TRBD1
length: 18
V: TRBV27
CDR3: CASSSAAPDRGESGELFF
DNA: TGTGCCAGCAGTTCCGCGGCTCCCGACAGGGGAGAGAGCGGGGAGCTGTTTTTT

size: -
J: TRBJ1-1
D: -
length: 15
V: TRBV28
CDR3: CASTHWAQLNTEAFF
DNA: TGTGCCAGCACTCATTGGGCCCAGCTGAACACTGAAGCTTTCTTT

size: -
J: TRBJ1-1
D: -
length: 16
V: TRBV10-2
CDR3: CASSEQGTSPNTEAFF
DNA: TGCGCCAGCAGTGAGCAGGGGACCAGCCCGAACACTGAAGCTTTCTTT

size: -
J: TRBJ1-4
D: -
length: 16
V: TRBV19
CDR3: CASSIYFQGPNEKLFF
DNA: TGTGCCAGTAGTATATACTTTCAGGGGCCTAATGAAAAACTGTTTTTT

size: -
J: TRBJ1-2
D: -
length: 16
V: TRBV4-3
CDR3: CASSQDSQSANYGYTF
DNA: TGCGCCAGCAGCCAAGATTCCCAGAGCGCTAACTATGGCTACACCTTC

size: -
J: TRBJ1-4
D: -
length: 15
V: TRBV5-6
CDR3: CASSLEITGNEKLFF
DNA: TGTGCCAGCAGCTTGGAAATCACCGGCAATGAAAAACTGTTTTTT

size: -
J: TRBJ1-1
D: TRBD1
length: 14
V: TRBV7-9
CDR3: CASSSRQGDTEAFF
DNA: TGTGCCAGCAGCTCAAGACAGGGGGACACTGAAGCTTTCTTT

size: -
J: TRBJ2-2
D: -
length: 14
V: TRBV11-2
CDR3: CASRLGHIAGELFF
DNA: TGTGCCAGCAGACTGGGACACATCGCCGGGGAGCTGTTTTTT

size: once
J: TRBJ2-3
D: -
length: 15
V: TRBV7-6
CDR3: CASSLKGAGTDTQYF
DNA: TGTGCCAGCAGCTTGAAAGGAGCGGGCACAGATACGCAGTATTTT

size: -
J: TRBJ2-1
D: TRBD2
length: 17
V: TRBV7-9
CDR3: CASSSGTSGPTYNEQFF
DNA: TGTGCCAGCAGCTCCGGGACTAGCGGGCCAACCTACAATGAGCAGTTCTTC

size: -
J: TRBJ2-7
D: -
length: 13
V: TRBV7-3
CDR3: CASSTQQGHEQYF
DNA: TGTGCCAGCAGCACCCAACAGGGACACGAGCAGTACTTC

size: -
J: TRBJ1-1
D: TRBD1
length: 15
V: TRBV2
CDR3: CASRDRARENTEAFF
DNA: TGTGCCAGCAGGGACAGGGCGAGAGAGAACACTGAAGCTTTCTTT

size: -
J: TRBJ2-2
D: TRBD1
length: 12
V: TRBV6-6
CDR3: CASSADRFFLFF
DNA: TGTGCCAGCAGTGCGGACAGGTTTTTCCTGTTTTTT

size: -
J: TRBJ2-7
D: TRBD1
length: 15
V: TRBV11-2
CDR3: CASSLARDRNYEQYF
DNA: TGTGCCAGCAGCTTAGCGAGGGACAGGAACTACGAGCAGTACTTC

size: once
J: TRBJ1-2
D: -
length: 14
V: TRBV9
CDR3: CASSVASEAGGYTF
DNA: TGTGCCAGCAGCGTAGCTAGTGAGGCGGGAGGCTACACCTTC

size: -
J: TRBJ1-1
D: -
length: 14
V: TRBV1
CDR3: CTSSQGRENTEAFF
DNA: TGCACCAGCAGCCAGGGACGAGAGAACACTGAAGCTTTCTTT

size: -
J: TRBJ2-5
D: TRBD2
length: 16
V: TRBV28
CDR3: CASSLLSGKEEETQYF
DNA: TGTGCCAGCAGTTTATTAAGCGGGAAGGAGGAAGAGACCCAGTACTTC

size: -
J: TRBJ2-7
D: TRBD1
length: 16
V: TRBV9
CDR3: CASSVLGTGHFDEQYF
DNA: TGTGCCAGCAGCGTACTTGGGACAGGGCACTTCGACGAGCAGTACTTC

size: -
J: TRBJ2-7
D: -
length: 13
V: TRBV7-2
CDR3: CASSFTETYEQYF
DNA: TGTGCCAGCAGCTTTACAGAGACCTACGAGCAGTACTTC

size: -
J: TRBJ1-2
D: -
length: 14
V: TRBV19
CDR3: CASDFGGLAYGYTF
DNA: TGTGCCAGTGATTTTGGTGGACTTGCCTATGGCTACACCTTC

size: -
J: TRBJ1-5
D: TRBD1
length: 14
V: TRBV28
CDR3: CASSLGTEVSSQHF
DNA: TGTGCCAGCAGTTTGGGGACAGAAGTGTCGTCCCAGCATTTT